Listed below are T cell receptor beta chains from one sample, sequenced in a study of T cells after yellow fever vaccination. MiXCR, applied by TCRdb to the 5' RACE reads, yields one record per CDR3 protein. The sample holds 300,000 to 350,000 distinct CDR3 sequences, less than 9.5% seen once. Sequenced here: PBMCs, sampled 45 days after the first yellow fever vaccination. The receptor source for this set is a man between 18 and 35 years old who received the YFV17D yellow fever vaccine. Both conserved end residues are part of each CDR3. The D gene is left open where the match is weak. Clone size is shown for a subset of rows, as once, few, many or a class of expanded clone.

TGTGCCAGCAGTTCGGGGAGCGGCGCCGGGGAGCTGTTTTTT CASSSGSGAGELFF 14 TRBV12-3/TRBV12-4 - TRBJ2-2 -
TGTCCCAGCAGCCTGACTTCGAGGCAGCCCCAGCATTTT CPSSLTSRQPQHF 13 TRBV6-1 - TRBJ1-5 -
TGCGCCAGTAAATGGGACAGGGGGTACTACAATGAGCAGTTCTTC CASKWDRGYYNEQFF 15 TRBV4-1 TRBD1 TRBJ2-1 -
TGTGCCAGCAGCTTAACGGTTCGCGGGGGCACAGATACGCTGTATTTT CASSLTVRGGTDTLYF 16 TRBV7-3 - TRBJ2-3 -
TGCAGTGCTAGAGTGCCTCTAGCACGGGAGACCCAGTACTTC CSARVPLARETQYF 14 TRBV20-1 - TRBJ2-5 few
TGTGCCGGACCGAGCACAGGGGGCTGGAATCAGCCCCAGCATTTT CAGPSTGGWNQPQHF 15 TRBV11-3 TRBD1 TRBJ1-5 -
TGTGCCAGCAGCGTAAACTACAATGAGCAGTTCTTC CASSVNYNEQFF 12 TRBV5-4 - TRBJ2-1 many
TGTGCCAGCAGTCTGGCGAGCGGTAAAGAGACCCAGTACTTC CASSLASGKETQYF 14 TRBV6-1 - TRBJ2-5 -
TGTGCCAGCGTGGAGGGATACACTGAAGCTTTCTTT CASVEGYTEAFF 12 TRBV7-9 - TRBJ1-1 few
TGTGCCAGCAGCTCAGAGGGGGGGTATGAGCAGTTCTTC CASSSEGGYEQFF 13 TRBV9 - TRBJ2-1 many
TGTGCCTGGAGTGTACAGTCGGCCAGCGAGCAGTACTTC CAWSVQSASEQYF 13 TRBV30 - TRBJ2-7 few
TGCGCCAGCAGCCAAAGGGCCGTCCAGCGGGGGATTGACGGGGAGCTGTTTTTT CASSQRAVQRGIDGELFF 18 TRBV4-3 TRBD2 TRBJ2-2 -
TGCGCCAGCAGCTTGGGTATCGGGGGGTACAATCAGCCCCAGCATTTT CASSLGIGGYNQPQHF 16 TRBV5-1 - TRBJ1-5 many
TGCAGTGCTCCGGGGATAGGTGGAAACACCATATATTTT CSAPGIGGNTIYF 13 TRBV20-1 - TRBJ1-3 many
TGTGCCAGCTCACCTCCAGGCAGTGAGACCCAGTACTTC CASSPPGSETQYF 13 TRBV18 - TRBJ2-5 many
TGTGCCAGCAGCTACGGACTCTCTGGGGCCAACGTCCTGACTTTC CASSYGLSGANVLTF 15 TRBV5-6 - TRBJ2-6 -
TGCGCCAGCAGCCAAGTCTGGGGACAGGGAAATCAGCCCCAGCATTTT CASSQVWGQGNQPQHF 16 TRBV4-3 TRBD1 TRBJ1-5 -
TGTGCCACCAGTGAAATTAGCGGGGGGGCCGGCGATACGCAGTATTTT CATSEISGGAGDTQYF 16 TRBV24-1 TRBD2 TRBJ2-3 few
TGCAGTGCTAGGAGGGGACTAGCGGGATTCAAAAACATTCAGTACTTC CSARRGLAGFKNIQYF 16 TRBV20-1 TRBD2 TRBJ2-4 few
TGTGCCAGCAGCTGGGTTCGGGGTACTGAAGCTTTCTTT CASSWVRGTEAFF 13 TRBV7-3 - TRBJ1-1 few
TGTGCCATCAGTGAGTCGATACTCGTTAAGGACACAGATAAGCAGTATTTT CAISESILVKDTDKQYF 17 TRBV10-3 - TRBJ2-3 -
TGTGCCAGTAGGACCGGGACAGACACCTACGAGCAGTACTTC CASRTGTDTYEQYF 14 TRBV19 TRBD1 TRBJ2-7 -
TGTGCCACCAGTGACCCCACCCGGGGGCGGGCCCACGAGCAGTACTTC CATSDPTRGRAHEQYF 16 TRBV24-1 - TRBJ2-7 few
TGTGCCAGCAGCCGTGGACAGGGCGGCGAGCAGTACTTC CASSRGQGGEQYF 13 TRBV12-3/TRBV12-4 TRBD1 TRBJ2-7 few